This TCR beta chain stems from a study of blood T cell repertoires in COVID-19. The V and J ends lost 6 bases and 3 bases respectively, with 17 bases between them. CDR1 and CDR2 from the germline V gene are KGHSH and LQKENI. The CDR3 contains 15 residues. As handled by the study authors: Nucleated cell number was recorded as an estimate derived from reference gene primer amplification. The table came from immunoSEQ multiplex PCR; TCRdb's copy has only in-frame clones and leaves some out. That table supplies the V and J calls and clone size; D and trimming were determined from the DNA. This sample has 310,000 or so clones, with more than 85% found just once. It was during active infection that Seattle patients were enrolled and then longitudinally followed.

The source is a woman aged 30 to 39 with COVID-19, enrolled during active disease. The sequencing sample was made of peripheral blood. The rearrangement uses TRBV18 and TRBJ1-1; no clear D. The CDR3, as DNA: TGTGCCAGCTCCCCCCAGGATTTTTGGGACACTGAAGCTTTCTTT. Translation: CASSPQDFWDTEAFF. The full variable domain, its missing parts supplied by reference TRBV18 and TRBJ1-1, is NAGVMQNPRHLVRRRGQEARLRCSPMKGHSHVYWYRQLPEEGLKFMVYLQKENIIDESGMPKERFSAEFPKEGPSILRIQQVVRGDSAAYFCASSPQDFWDTEAFFGQGTRLTVV.